This passage covers 7 T cell receptor beta chains from one sample sequenced in a study of cytomegalovirus exposure and HLA in healthy donors. 13 Jbeta primers and 60 Vbeta primers were used for the PCR. Only in-frame clones appear in the TCRdb table, and some are missing; sequencing was by immunoSEQ multiplex PCR. The table includes 210,000 or so clones, around 80% detected once. Sequencing was performed on PBMCs. All receptors come from a boy younger than 18 in good health and CMV-seronegative.

This clone was counted a few times. The V gene is TRBV6-6, the J gene TRBJ2-3; D may be TRBD2 (6 bases). V was shortened by 11 bases and J by 5 bases, with 23 bases between the two germline ends. Germline CDR1 is MNHNY and CDR2 is SVGAGI (reference sequence). CDR3 length: 15 residues. The CDR3 loop reads CAAARLEGLGDTQYF. CDR3 nucleotide sequence: TGTGCCGCAGCGCGGTTGGAGGGGTTGGGAGATACGCAGTATTTT.

The genes are TRBV27 and TRBJ1-6; possibly TRBD1 for D (6 bases). V shed 1 base and J shed 0 bases, with 16 bases lying between them. CDR1 and CDR2 (germline): MNHEY, SMNVEV (reference sequence). CDR3 length: 19 amino acids. CDR3 loop: CASSLYFRGSSSYNSPLHF. As DNA, the CDR3 is TGTGCCAGCAGTTTATACTTCAGGGGCTCTAGCTCCTATAATTCACCCCTCCACTTT.

This clone appeared once. The chain has TRBV10-1 and TRBJ2-7; 11 bases match TRBD2. The germline CDR1 and CDR2 sequences are WNHNN and SYGVQD (reference sequence). V lost 5 bases and J lost 2; bases outside the gene matches: 5. This CDR3 spans 15 amino acids. This chain's CDR3 is CASSPTSGDAYEQYF. The CDR3, as DNA: TGCGCCAGCAGTCCGACTAGCGGGGACGCCTACGAGCAGTACTTC.

A single count supports this clone. The CDR3 region is CASSPRDRSLRGEKLFF. The CDR3 DNA is TGTGCCAGCAGCCCACGGGACAGGAGCTTAAGAGGTGAAAAACTGTTTTTT. This rearrangement joins TRBV5-5 to TRBJ1-4; TRBD1 matches at 8 bases. V shed 4 bases and J 7 bases; nucleotides not matched to a gene: 15. In germline, CDR1 is SGHKS, CDR2 YYEKEE (reference sequence). This CDR3 spans 17 amino acids.

The chain has TRBV6-5 and TRBJ1-2; D call uncertain. The germline CDR1 and CDR2 sequences are MNHEY and SVGAGI. V lost 7 bases to trimming and J lost 5 bases, with 8 bases between them. The CDR3 loop spans 11 amino acids. In nucleotides, the CDR3 is TGTGCCAGCAAAAGAGGGTATGGCTACACCTTC. Translating it yields CASKRGYGYTF.

The gene calls are TRBV25-1 and TRBJ1-1; D is possibly TRBD1 (6 bases). V gave up 7 bases and J gave up 1 base, with 13 bases separating them. Germline V lookup: CDR1 MGHDK, CDR2 SYGVNS. The CDR3 consists of 14 residues. Here the CDR3 reads CASKDSTSNTEAFF. The CDR3 bases are TGTGCCAGCAAGGACAGCACTTCGAACACTGAAGCTTTCTTT.

This chain links TRBV29-1 with TRBJ2-7; TRBD1 aligns across 7 bases. V shed 6 bases, J shed 5 bases, and the junction held 13 bases outside the gene matches. The CDR3 is 14 residues long. Germline loops: CDR1 SQVTM, CDR2 ANQGSEA. The CDR3 sequence is CSVPQRQGSDEQYF. Written as DNA, the CDR3 is TGCAGCGTCCCCCAAAGACAGGGCAGCGACGAGCAGTACTTC.